The next 17 T cell receptor beta chains were all read from a single sample in a study of T cells in narcolepsy. Repertoires were generated with immunoSEQ multiplex PCR, while TCRdb's copy carries only in-frame clones and drops some. The data contain tens of thousands of clones, roughly 88% of them singletons. Sequenced input: CD45RA- memory CD4+ T cells from PBMCs. These receptor sequences come from a human donor with narcolepsy.

The genes are TRBV4-2 and TRBJ1-1; no firm D call. Trimming took 4 bases from V and 4 from J, leaving 16 bases between them. There are 15 residues in the CDR3. Germline V gene data show CDR1 as LGHNA and CDR2 as YNFKEQ. The CDR3 spells CASSPRRDWPTEAFF. CDR3 in DNA: TGTGCCAGCAGCCCCCGAAGGGATTGGCCCACTGAAGCTTTCTTT.

The chain uses TRBV30 and TRBJ2-5; D gene unclear. CDR3 length: 11 amino acids. CDR1 GTSNPN and CDR2 SVGIG come from the germline V gene (reference sequence). The V and J ends lost 5 bases and 4 bases respectively, with 8 bases between them. As DNA, the CDR3 is TGTGCCTGGGAGAGGAGAGAGACCCAGTACTTC. Protein product: CAWERRETQYF.

This chain links TRBV7-2 with TRBJ1-5, with D perhaps matching TRBD1 (5 bases). Germline CDR1 SGHTA, CDR2 FQGNSA. The V gene lost 6 bases and the J gene lost 1 base, with 13 bases spanning the gap. This CDR3 has 15 amino acids. CDR3 coding DNA: TGTGCCAGCAGTCCTTGGGGGGGGAGCAATCAGCCCCAGCATTTT. This codes for CASSPWGGSNQPQHF.

This sequence joins TRBV29-1 and TRBJ2-7; D is perhaps TRBD2 (7 bases). V dropped 8 bases and J dropped 4 bases, with 12 bases sitting between them. Per germline, CDR1 SQVTM and CDR2 ANQGSEA. CDR3 length: 11 amino acids. CDR3 in amino acids: CSFRGGYEQYF. The CDR3 DNA sequence: TGCAGCTTCAGGGGAGGGTACGAGCAGTACTTC.

The genes are TRBV5-1 and TRBJ2-3, with D maybe TRBD1 (5 bases). The length of the CDR3 is 13 residues. Germline lookup yields CDR1 SGHRS and CDR2 YFSETQ. V was pared by 0 bases and J by 3 bases, with 5 bases between. The CDR3 region has the DNA TGCGCCAGCAGCTTGGGACAGACAGATACGCAGTATTTT. Protein product: CASSLGQTDTQYF.

The chain is built from TRBV12-2 and TRBJ2-2; TRBD1 is taken as the D call from the table, unchecked against the DNA. TRBV12-2 counts as a pseudogene. CDR3 length: 15 residues. CDR3 DNA: TGTGCAAGTCGCCCAGGGACAGGGGGAGACGGGGAGCTGTTTTTT. This gives the protein CASRPGTGGDGELFF.

The chain couples TRBV4-2 to TRBJ1-2; D is possibly TRBD1 (5 bases). V gave up 6 bases and J gave up 5 bases, with 16 bases separating them. The CDR3 covers 14 residues. Germline V gene lookup returns CDR1 LGHNA and CDR2 YNFKEQ. The CDR3 nucleotides read TGTGCCAGCAGTAGGGGTCAGGAAAGATATGGCTACACCTTC. It is translated as CASSRGQERYGYTF.

In its sample, this clone was seen a few times. The chain couples TRBV5-1 to TRBJ2-7; 13 nucleotides line up with TRBD2. The germline V gene has CDR1 SGHRS and CDR2 YFSETQ. CDR3 length: 19 residues. Unmatched junction bases numbered 16, after V lost 4 bases and J lost 3 bases. This CDR3 is CASSPNHGLAGATNYEQYF. Written as DNA, the CDR3 is TGCGCCAGCAGCCCTAATCATGGACTAGCGGGGGCAACGAACTACGAGCAGTACTTC.

The rearrangement links TRBV7-2 to TRBJ2-1; either TRBD1 or TRBD2 may supply D (6 bases each). Germline assignment: CDR1 SGHTA and CDR2 FQGNSA. The germline V and J ends were trimmed by 0 bases and 2 bases, with 11 bases remaining between them. The CDR3 is 16 amino acids. The CDR3 here is CASSLAVGGPYNEQFF. CDR3 DNA: TGTGCCAGCAGCTTAGCGGTGGGGGGCCCCTACAATGAGCAGTTCTTC.

The chain employs TRBV7-6 and TRBJ2-3, with 10 bases that match TRBD2. Germline V gives CDR1 SGHVS, CDR2 FNYEAQ. V was pared by 7 bases and J by 4 bases, with 8 bases of the junction left unmatched. The CDR3 loop spans 15 amino acids. The CDR3 sequence: CASTPGTSEPDTQYF. CDR3 in DNA: TGTGCCAGCACCCCCGGGACTAGCGAACCAGATACGCAGTATTTT.

Only one count was recorded for this clone. The chain joins TRBV4-1 to TRBJ2-3; TRBD2 agrees at 13 bases. The germline V gene has CDR1 MGHRA and CDR2 YSYEKL. The V gene end was trimmed by 4 bases and the J gene end by 4 bases; junction bases not matched to a gene: 2. This CDR3 has 15 residues. CDR3 nucleotide sequence: TGCGCCAGCAGCCGACTAGCGGGGGGCTCAGATACGCAGTATTTT. Its protein product is CASSRLAGGSDTQYF.

The V call is TRBV18, the J call TRBJ1-6; 9 bases align to TRBD1. V shed 6 bases and J 10 bases; nucleotides not matched to a gene: 4. This CDR3 region has 13 residues. Germline CDR1 reads KGHSH; CDR2 reads LQKENI. The CDR3 loop is CASSRDRASPLHF. The CDR3 nucleotides read TGTGCCAGCTCTCGGGACAGGGCATCACCCCTCCACTTT. Supplemented by reference TRBV18 and TRBJ1-6, the full variable domain reads NAGVMQNPRHLVRRRGQEARLRCSPMKGHSHVYWYRQLPEEGLKFMVYLQKENIIDESGMPKERFSAEFPKEGPSILRIQQVVRGDSAAYFCASSRDRASPLHFGNGTRLTVT.

Only one count was recorded for this clone. The chain links TRBV30 to TRBJ2-5; 8 nucleotides match TRBD1. The CDR3 contains 14 residues. V lost 2 bases and J lost 4; bases outside the gene matches: 6. In germline, CDR1 is GTSNPN, CDR2 SVGIG (reference sequence). CDR3 DNA sequence: TGTGCCTGGAGTCGGGACAGGATAGTAGAGACCCAGTACTTC. It codes for CAWSRDRIVETQYF. The whole variable domain, filled in from reference TRBV30 and TRBJ2-5, reads SQTIHQWPATLVQPVGSPLSLECTVEGTSNPNLYWYRQAAGRGLQLLFYSVGIGQISSEVPQNLSASRPQDRQFILSSKKLLLSDSGFYLCAWSRDRIVETQYFGPGTRLLVL.

V gene TRBV6-1 combines with J gene TRBJ1-2; D perhaps matches TRBD1 (5 bases). Germline CDR1 and CDR2: MNHNS and SASEGT. Trimming left V 6 bases short and J 3 bases short, with 17 bases between. CDR3 size: 15 residues. Written as DNA, the CDR3 is TGTGCCAGCAGCCCATCCCAGGGACGATACTATGGCTACACCTTC. Amino acids: CASSPSQGRYYGYTF.

The rearrangement joins TRBV9 to TRBJ2-2; the match to TRBD2 covers 14 bases. This CDR3 comprises 17 residues. V dropped 4 bases and J dropped 1; count of bases not matched to a gene: 3. CDR1 and CDR2 (germline): SGDLS, YYNGEE. The CDR3 region has the DNA TGTGCCAGCAGCATTGGACTAGCGGGGGGGAACACCGGGGAGCTGTTTTTT. The encoded protein is CASSIGLAGGNTGELFF.

This clone was recorded a few times. This chain joins TRBV28 and TRBJ1-3; D gene uncertain. The CDR3 is 14 amino acids. Germline V lookup: CDR1 MDHEN, CDR2 SYDVKM. Between the trimmed V and J ends, which lost 6 bases and 3 bases, there was a span of 12 bases. Here the CDR3 reads CASSSIRGGNTIYF. CDR3 nucleotide sequence: TGTGCCAGCAGCTCCATACGGGGTGGAAACACCATATATTTT.

The chain has TRBV10-3 and TRBJ1-6; perhaps TRBD1 as D (6 bases). Germline-derived CDR1 and CDR2 are ENHRY and SYGVKD. The CDR3 has 17 amino acids. V lost 2 bases and J lost 6, with 17 bases in between. CDR3 protein: CAISEPGGGITNSPLHF. CDR3 DNA sequence: TGTGCCATCAGTGAGCCGGGGGGCGGAATTACTAATTCACCCCTCCACTTT.